The present T cell receptor (beta chain) was sequenced within a study of cytomegalovirus exposure and HLA in healthy donors. About this clone itself: What it binds is not known.

Whole-study findings and limits: Reportedly, TCR beta sequences accurately predicted HLA-A and HLA-B alleles in most subjects. The productive fraction for most TCR beta V segments was about 90% or about 30% in an earlier analysis. The investigators catalogued under 200 TCR beta chains as cytomegalovirus-associated.

Trimming at V came to 2 bases and at J to 5 bases, leaving 10 bases not matched to a gene. The CDR3 contains 17 residues. Germline V gives CDR1 MNHNS, CDR2 SASEGT. PCR was performed using 60 Vbeta and 13 Jbeta primers. Authors' analysis steps: Counted up in a later analysis, unique TCR beta chains came to some 80 million, with about 10 million shared. Repertoires were generated with immunoSEQ multiplex PCR, while TCRdb's copy carries only in-frame clones and drops some. V and J calls and clone size are those listed in that table; D and trimming were worked out from the DNA. Of roughly 120,000 clones listed, 70% to 85% are singletons.

The receptor's source is a human donor in good health. This chain joins TRBV6-1 and TRBJ2-2; 8 nucleotides align to TRBD2. The specimen sequenced was PBMCs. CDR3 coding DNA: TGTGCCAGCAGTGAATCTTCCTCAGCGGGAGAGACCGGGGAGCTGTTTTTT. It codes for CASSESSSAGETGELFF.